A selection of T cell receptor beta chains follows, all from one sample in a study of blood T cell repertoires in COVID-19. Assay used: immunoSEQ multiplex PCR; TCRdb lists only in-frame clones, some missing. The table lists some 68,000 clones, roughly nine tenths of them singletons, with about 4.3% in the top ten. The sample comprised peripheral blood. All receptors derive from a man over 45 with active COVID-19. The CDR3 runs from the conserved cysteine through the conserved F or W. A D gene is named only where the DNA matches it firmly. Rows give clone size only sometimes, using once, few, many, or a class for an expanded clone.

V gene: TRBV6-1; J gene: TRBJ2-7; clone size: once; D gene: .; CDR3 DNA: TGTGCCAGCAGTGAATTCGGGTTTGACGGGAGCTCCTACGAGCAGTACTTC; CDR3 protein: CASSEFGFDGSSYEQYF
V gene: TRBV12-3/TRBV12-4; J gene: TRBJ2-7; clone size: .; D gene: TRBD1; CDR3 DNA: TGTGCCAGCAGTTTAGGACAGGGGCACGAGCAGTACTTC; CDR3 protein: CASSLGQGHEQYF
V gene: TRBV6-5; J gene: TRBJ2-3; clone size: once; D gene: TRBD2; CDR3 DNA: TGTGCCAGCAAGCGGGGGGGCGGTTTAACAGATACGCAGTATTTT; CDR3 protein: CASKRGGGLTDTQYF
V gene: TRBV28; J gene: TRBJ1-2; clone size: .; D gene: .; CDR3 DNA: TGTGCCAGCAGCCCGGCTAACTATGGCTACACCTTC; CDR3 protein: CASSPANYGYTF
V gene: TRBV6-1; J gene: TRBJ1-2; clone size: .; D gene: .; CDR3 DNA: TGTGCCAGCAGTGAAGAATTGTCGGTTCCCTATGGCTACACCTTC; CDR3 protein: CASSEELSVPYGYTF
V gene: TRBV19; J gene: TRBJ1-4; clone size: .; D gene: TRBD1; CDR3 DNA: TGTGCCAGTAGTCGGACAGGGGCTAATGAAAAACTGTTTTTT; CDR3 protein: CASSRTGANEKLFF
V gene: TRBV18; J gene: TRBJ1-4; clone size: .; D gene: .; CDR3 DNA: TGTGCCAGCTCACAGGCAGGGGCAACTAATGAAAAACTGTTTTTT; CDR3 protein: CASSQAGATNEKLFF
V gene: TRBV6-5; J gene: TRBJ1-5; clone size: .; D gene: TRBD1; CDR3 DNA: TGTGCCAGCAGCCTTGGGACAGACAATCAGCCCCAGCATTTT; CDR3 protein: CASSLGTDNQPQHF
V gene: TRBV30; J gene: TRBJ2-3; clone size: .; D gene: .; CDR3 DNA: TGTGCCTGGAGTGTAGGAGGGAGTCGGGCAGATACGCAGTATTTT; CDR3 protein: CAWSVGGSRADTQYF
V gene: TRBV19; J gene: TRBJ1-1; clone size: once; D gene: .; CDR3 DNA: TGTGCCAGTAGTTTGGGGCCGAACACTGAAGCTTTCTTT; CDR3 protein: CASSLGPNTEAFF
V gene: TRBV3-1/TRBV3-2; J gene: TRBJ2-1; clone size: once; D gene: TRBD1; CDR3 DNA: TGTGCCAGCAGCCAGGGGACAGGGGCACCCAATGAGCAGTTCTTC; CDR3 protein: CASSQGTGAPNEQFF
V gene: TRBV10-3; J gene: TRBJ1-1; clone size: .; D gene: .; CDR3 DNA: TGTGCCAACCGAGGGGGGGAGAACACTGAAGCTTTCTTT; CDR3 protein: CANRGGENTEAFF
V gene: TRBV29-1; J gene: TRBJ2-7; clone size: .; D gene: .; CDR3 DNA: TGCAGCGTTGACAGGGGGGCGAACGAGCAGTACTTC; CDR3 protein: CSVDRGANEQYF
V gene: TRBV9; J gene: TRBJ2-3; clone size: .; D gene: .; CDR3 DNA: TGTGCCAGCAGCGTAGGGCGGCCCACAGATACGCAGTATTTT; CDR3 protein: CASSVGRPTDTQYF
V gene: TRBV7-3; J gene: TRBJ2-2; clone size: few; D gene: TRBD2; CDR3 DNA: TGTGCCAGCAGCGTACTAGCGACCGGGGAGCTGTTTTTT; CDR3 protein: CASSVLATGELFF
V gene: TRBV2; J gene: TRBJ2-5; clone size: once; D gene: TRBD1; CDR3 DNA: TGTGCCAGCAGGCTTACCGGGACAGAGCAAGAGACCCAGTACTTC; CDR3 protein: CASRLTGTEQETQYF
V gene: TRBV6-2/TRBV6-3; J gene: TRBJ2-5; clone size: .; D gene: .; CDR3 DNA: TGTGCCAGCAGTCCCGTGAGGCAGACCCAGTACTTC; CDR3 protein: CASSPVRQTQYF
V gene: TRBV2; J gene: TRBJ1-4; clone size: few; D gene: .; CDR3 DNA: TGTGCCAGCAGAGCTGGACCGGGGGAAAAACTGTTTTTT; CDR3 protein: CASRAGPGEKLFF
V gene: TRBV19; J gene: TRBJ2-7; clone size: .; D gene: .; CDR3 DNA: TGTGCCACCTCTCCAATGGTGCGTGGCTACGAGCAGTACTTC; CDR3 protein: CATSPMVRGYEQYF
V gene: TRBV18; J gene: TRBJ2-3; clone size: .; D gene: .; CDR3 DNA: TGTGCCAGCTCAATAGCGGCTAGCACAGATACGCAGTATTTT; CDR3 protein: CASSIAASTDTQYF
V gene: TRBV3-1/TRBV3-2; J gene: TRBJ2-5; clone size: .; D gene: .; CDR3 DNA: TGTGCCAGCAGCCAATTTTTGAGCCGAAGAGGGGAGACCCAGTACTTC; CDR3 protein: CASSQFLSRRGETQYF
V gene: TRBV6-2/TRBV6-3; J gene: TRBJ1-2; clone size: .; D gene: TRBD1; CDR3 DNA: TGTGCCAGCAGTTATCCCACAGGGGAGGCTGGCTACACCTTC; CDR3 protein: CASSYPTGEAGYTF
V gene: TRBV11-2; J gene: TRBJ2-2; clone size: .; D gene: TRBD2; CDR3 DNA: TGTGCCAGCAGCCTAGCCGGGGGGGCGAAGACCGGGGAGCTGTTTTTT; CDR3 protein: CASSLAGGAKTGELFF
V gene: TRBV10-3; J gene: TRBJ2-5; clone size: once; D gene: TRBD2; CDR3 DNA: TGTGCCATCAGACCCGGGACGGCGACTAGCGGGGGTACGGAGACCCAGTACTTC; CDR3 protein: CAIRPGTATSGGTETQYF
V gene: TRBV4-3; J gene: TRBJ1-3; clone size: .; D gene: TRBD1; CDR3 DNA: TGCGCCAGCAGCCAAGATTGGCAGGGGGCAGGGACGACCATATATTTT; CDR3 protein: CASSQDWQGAGTTIYF
V gene: TRBV7-2; J gene: TRBJ2-2; clone size: .; D gene: TRBD2; CDR3 DNA: TGTGCCAGCAGCTTTACTAGCGGGGGGCACACCGGGGAGCTGTTTTTT; CDR3 protein: CASSFTSGGHTGELFF
V gene: TRBV11-1; J gene: TRBJ2-1; clone size: few; D gene: TRBD2; CDR3 DNA: TGTGCCAGCAGCTCGGGACTAGCGGGAGCCGATGAGCAGTTCTTC; CDR3 protein: CASSSGLAGADEQFF
V gene: TRBV7-8; J gene: TRBJ2-7; clone size: few; D gene: TRBD1; CDR3 DNA: TGTGCCAGCAGCTTAGTGGCAGGGGGCGGAGAGCAGTACTTC; CDR3 protein: CASSLVAGGGEQYF
V gene: TRBV11-1; J gene: TRBJ1-1; clone size: .; D gene: .; CDR3 DNA: TGTGCCAGCAGCTTTCCGGGGTCGAACACTGAAGCTTTCTTT; CDR3 protein: CASSFPGSNTEAFF
V gene: TRBV24-1; J gene: TRBJ1-3; clone size: .; D gene: .; CDR3 DNA: TGTGCCACCAGTGATTCAGGGGCTGGAAACACCATATATTTT; CDR3 protein: CATSDSGAGNTIYF
V gene: TRBV4-1; J gene: TRBJ2-7; clone size: .; D gene: .; CDR3 DNA: TGCGCCAGCAGCCCAGGGGCCTCGGTTACCTACGAGCAGTACTTC; CDR3 protein: CASSPGASVTYEQYF
V gene: TRBV6-2/TRBV6-3; J gene: TRBJ2-1; clone size: .; D gene: .; CDR3 DNA: TGTGCCAGCAGCCCCGGCTACAATGAGCAGTTCTTC; CDR3 protein: CASSPGYNEQFF
V gene: TRBV9; J gene: TRBJ2-5; clone size: .; D gene: TRBD2; CDR3 DNA: TGTGCCAGCAGCGTAGGTGGTAGCGGGGAGGCCCAGTACTTC; CDR3 protein: CASSVGGSGEAQYF
V gene: TRBV5-1; J gene: TRBJ2-1; clone size: .; D gene: .; CDR3 DNA: TGCGCCAGCAGCTTTGGAGGGGAGCGCACCTACAATGAGCAGTTCTTC; CDR3 protein: CASSFGGERTYNEQFF
V gene: TRBV11-3; J gene: TRBJ2-5; clone size: once; D gene: TRBD1; CDR3 DNA: TGTGCCAGCAGCTTCCCGGGACAGGGTTTAGAGACCCAGTACTTC; CDR3 protein: CASSFPGQGLETQYF
V gene: TRBV18; J gene: TRBJ2-3; clone size: .; D gene: TRBD2; CDR3 DNA: TGTGCCAGCTCACCAAGACTAGCGGGGGCGGATACGCAGTATTTT; CDR3 protein: CASSPRLAGADTQYF
V gene: TRBV2; J gene: TRBJ2-5; clone size: .; D gene: TRBD1; CDR3 DNA: TGTGCCAGCAGTGAATACTACAGGGGTTTGACCCAGTACTTC; CDR3 protein: CASSEYYRGLTQYF
V gene: TRBV10-3; J gene: TRBJ2-3; clone size: .; D gene: TRBD2; CDR3 DNA: TGTGCCATCAGGTCCGTTCAGGGAGGGGCAGATACGCAGTATTTT; CDR3 protein: CAIRSVQGGADTQYF
V gene: TRBV28; J gene: TRBJ2-7; clone size: .; D gene: TRBD2; CDR3 DNA: TGTGCCAGCAGTATACTGGGACTAGCGGGTACGGAAGAGCAGTACTTC; CDR3 protein: CASSILGLAGTEEQYF
V gene: TRBV27; J gene: TRBJ2-1; clone size: .; D gene: TRBD2; CDR3 DNA: TGTGCCAGCAGTTTGTGGGAGGGCTCCTACAATGAGCAGTTCTTC; CDR3 protein: CASSLWEGSYNEQFF
V gene: TRBV6-6; J gene: TRBJ1-3; clone size: once; D gene: TRBD1; CDR3 DNA: TGTGCCAGCAGAGCACCGGGACAGCCCTCTGGAAACACCATATATTTT; CDR3 protein: CASRAPGQPSGNTIYF